This T cell receptor (beta chain) came from a study of neurological immune-mediated disorders. Overall study context: The multiple sclerosis group of approximately 35 included around 30 relapsing-remitting and 3 secondary progressive patients. Study-wide results and limits: Private repertoires in all groups were suggested, as expanded clones shared no CDR3 amino acid sequences across subjects. According to phylogenetic grouping, one related-CDR3 cluster, a possible signature, contained the repertoires of 18 of 34 multiple sclerosis patients.

This clonotype was observed at least ten times. The antigen is unknown. Germline CDR1 and CDR2: SGHRS and YFSETQ. V was clipped by 0 bases and J by 6 bases; unmatched bases: 7. The CDR3 runs 15 residues. With 10-nucleotide random UMIs, 5'RACE was used to make the cDNA. TCRdb re-analysed the 5' RACE reads in MiXCR, keeping a single row per CDR3 protein. The table includes some 95,000 distinct CDR3 sequences, roughly 4% detected once. This rearrangement joins TRBV5-1 to TRBJ1-1; the match to TRBD1 covers 8 bases. Source material: PBMCs. The clonotype comes from a woman aged 18-29 years with multiple sclerosis. CDR3 nucleotide sequence: TGCGCCAGCAGCTTGGGGGGACAGGTAGTCCCTGAAGCTTTCTTT. Its translation is CASSLGGQVVPEAFF. The full variable domain, with the rest looked up from reference TRBV5-1 and TRBJ1-1, is KAGVTQTPRYLIKTRGQQVTLSCSPISGHRSVSWYQQTPGQGLQFLFEYFSETQRNKGNFPGRFSGRQFSNSRSEMNVSTLELGDSALYLCASSLGGQVVPEAFFGQGTRLTVV.